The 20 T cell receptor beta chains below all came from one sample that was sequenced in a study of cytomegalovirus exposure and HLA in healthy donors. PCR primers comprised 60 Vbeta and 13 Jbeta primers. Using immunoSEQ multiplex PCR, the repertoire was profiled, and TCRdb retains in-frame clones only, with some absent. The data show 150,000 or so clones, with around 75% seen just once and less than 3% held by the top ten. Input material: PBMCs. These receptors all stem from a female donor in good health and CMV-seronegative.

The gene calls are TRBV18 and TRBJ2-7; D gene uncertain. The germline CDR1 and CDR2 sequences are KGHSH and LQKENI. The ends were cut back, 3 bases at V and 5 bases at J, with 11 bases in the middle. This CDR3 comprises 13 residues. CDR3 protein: CASSPTLSDEQYF. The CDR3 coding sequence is TGTGCCAGCTCACCTACCCTTTCGGACGAGCAGTACTTC.

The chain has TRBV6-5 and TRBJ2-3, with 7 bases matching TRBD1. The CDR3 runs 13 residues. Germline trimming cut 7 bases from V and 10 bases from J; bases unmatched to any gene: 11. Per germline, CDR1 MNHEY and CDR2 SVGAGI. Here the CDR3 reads CASTPLSGTAQYF. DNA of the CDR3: TGTGCCAGCACCCCTCTTTCCGGGACAGCGCAGTATTTT.

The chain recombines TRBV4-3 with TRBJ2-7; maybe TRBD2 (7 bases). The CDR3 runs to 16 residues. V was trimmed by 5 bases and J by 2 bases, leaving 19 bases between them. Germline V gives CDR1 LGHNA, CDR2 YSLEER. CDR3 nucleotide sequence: TGCGCCAGCAGCGCGTCCGGGGGGCTAAACCCCTACGAGCAGTACTTC. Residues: CASSASGGLNPYEQYF.

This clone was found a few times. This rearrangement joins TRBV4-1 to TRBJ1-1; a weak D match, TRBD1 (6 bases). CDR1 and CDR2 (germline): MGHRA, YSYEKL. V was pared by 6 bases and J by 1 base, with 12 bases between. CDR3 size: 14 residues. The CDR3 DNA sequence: TGCGCCAGCAGAAACAGGGCGGCGAACACTGAAGCTTTCTTT. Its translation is CASRNRAANTEAFF.

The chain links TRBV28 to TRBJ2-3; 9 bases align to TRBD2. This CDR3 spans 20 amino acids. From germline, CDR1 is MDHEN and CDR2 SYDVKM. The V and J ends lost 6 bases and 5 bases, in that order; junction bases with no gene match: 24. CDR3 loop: CASSTRARGGGAGGIDTQYF. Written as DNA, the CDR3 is TGTGCCAGCAGCACCCGAGCCCGCGGGGGGGGAGCGGGAGGTATAGATACGCAGTATTTT.

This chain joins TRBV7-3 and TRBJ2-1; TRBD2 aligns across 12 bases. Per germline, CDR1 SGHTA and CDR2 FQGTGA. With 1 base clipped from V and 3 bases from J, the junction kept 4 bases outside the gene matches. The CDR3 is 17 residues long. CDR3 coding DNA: TGTGCCAGCAGCTTAATAGCTAGCGGGGGGGGCTACAATGAGCAGTTCTTC. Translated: CASSLIASGGGYNEQFF.

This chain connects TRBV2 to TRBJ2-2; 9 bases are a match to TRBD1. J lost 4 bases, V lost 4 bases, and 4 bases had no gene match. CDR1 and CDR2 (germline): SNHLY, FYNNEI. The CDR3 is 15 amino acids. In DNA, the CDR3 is TGTGCCAGCAGTGCTACGACAGGGGGCACCGGGGAGCTGTTTTTT. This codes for CASSATTGGTGELFF.

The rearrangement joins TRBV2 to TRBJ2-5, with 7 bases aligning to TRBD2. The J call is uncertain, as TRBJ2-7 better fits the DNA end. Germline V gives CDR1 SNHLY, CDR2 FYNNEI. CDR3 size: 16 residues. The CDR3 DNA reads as TGTGCCAGCAGTACTGAAACCGGGACTATCTACTACGAGCAGTACTTC. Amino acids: CASSTETGTIYYEQYF.

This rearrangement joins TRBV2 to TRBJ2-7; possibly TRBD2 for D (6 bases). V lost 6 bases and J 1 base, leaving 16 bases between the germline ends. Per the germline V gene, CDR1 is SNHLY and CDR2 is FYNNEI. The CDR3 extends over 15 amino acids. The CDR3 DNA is TGTGCCAGCAGGCTAAAGCGGAGGGATTCCTACGAGCAGTACTTC. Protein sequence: CASRLKRRDSYEQYF.

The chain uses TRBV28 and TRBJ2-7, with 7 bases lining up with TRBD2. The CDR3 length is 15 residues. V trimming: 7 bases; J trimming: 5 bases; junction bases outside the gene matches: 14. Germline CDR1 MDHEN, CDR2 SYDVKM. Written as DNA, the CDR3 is TGTGCCAGCAAGCCTGGGAGGGCCCTCGTCAACGAGCAGTACTTC. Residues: CASKPGRALVNEQYF. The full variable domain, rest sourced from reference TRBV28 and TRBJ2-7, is DVKVTQSSRYLVKRTGEKVFLECVQDMDHENMFWYRQDPGLGLRLIYFSYDVKMKEKGDIPEGYSVSREKKERFSLILESASTNQTSMYLCASKPGRALVNEQYFGPGTRLTVT.

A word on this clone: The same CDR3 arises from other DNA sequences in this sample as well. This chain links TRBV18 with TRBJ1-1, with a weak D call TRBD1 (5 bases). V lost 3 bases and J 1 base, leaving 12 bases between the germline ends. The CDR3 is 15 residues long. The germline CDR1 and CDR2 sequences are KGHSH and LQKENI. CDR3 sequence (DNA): TGTGCCAGCTCACCTGTCGGGGGAGGGAACACTGAAGCTTTCTTT. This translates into CASSPVGGGNTEAFF.

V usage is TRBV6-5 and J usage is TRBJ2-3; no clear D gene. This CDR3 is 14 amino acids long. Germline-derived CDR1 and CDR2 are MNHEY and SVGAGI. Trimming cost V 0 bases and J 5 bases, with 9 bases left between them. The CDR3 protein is CASSYSFGGDTQYF. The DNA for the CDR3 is TGTGCCAGCAGTTACTCTTTCGGTGGAGATACGCAGTATTTT.

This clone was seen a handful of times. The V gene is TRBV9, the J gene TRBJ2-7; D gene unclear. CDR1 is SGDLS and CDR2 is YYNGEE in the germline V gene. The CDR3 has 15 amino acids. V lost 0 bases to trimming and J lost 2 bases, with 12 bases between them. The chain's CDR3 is CASSVDGGDAYEQYF. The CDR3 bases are TGTGCCAGCAGCGTAGATGGCGGAGATGCCTACGAGCAGTACTTC.

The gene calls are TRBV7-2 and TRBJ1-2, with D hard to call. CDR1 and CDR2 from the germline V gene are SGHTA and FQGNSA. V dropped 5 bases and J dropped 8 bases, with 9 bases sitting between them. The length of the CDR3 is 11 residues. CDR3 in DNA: TGTGCCAGCAGCCATTGGGAGGGCTACACCTTC. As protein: CASSHWEGYTF.

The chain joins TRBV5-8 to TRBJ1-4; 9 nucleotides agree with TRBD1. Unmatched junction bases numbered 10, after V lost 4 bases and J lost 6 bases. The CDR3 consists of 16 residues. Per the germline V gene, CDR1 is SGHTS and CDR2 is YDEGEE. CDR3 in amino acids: CASSGPTGTGHEKLFF. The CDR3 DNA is TGTGCCAGCAGCGGCCCCACGGGGACAGGGCATGAAAAACTGTTTTTT.

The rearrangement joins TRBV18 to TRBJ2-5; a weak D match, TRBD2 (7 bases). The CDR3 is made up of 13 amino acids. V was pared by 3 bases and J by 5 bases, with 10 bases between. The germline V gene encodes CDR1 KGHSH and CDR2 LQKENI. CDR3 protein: CASSPWGGETQYF. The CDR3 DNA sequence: TGTGCCAGCTCACCCTGGGGGGGCGAGACCCAGTACTTC.

The CDR3 coding sequence is TGTGCCAGTAGTATAGCCCCCCGACAGGGCAGCTACACCTTC. Encoded protein: CASSIAPRQGSYTF. This sequence joins TRBV19 and TRBJ1-2; 7 positions agree with TRBD1. This CDR3 has 14 residues. CDR1 and CDR2 (germline): LNHDA, SQIVND (reference sequence). After removal of 1 base from V and 9 bases from J, the junction contained 8 bases not matched to a gene.

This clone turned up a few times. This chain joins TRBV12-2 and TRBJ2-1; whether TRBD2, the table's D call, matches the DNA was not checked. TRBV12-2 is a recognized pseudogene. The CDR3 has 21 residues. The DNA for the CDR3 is TGTGCAAGTCGCTTAGTTGGGGCGGGGGAGACTAACCGAACGACATACAATGAGCAGTTCTTC. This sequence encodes CASRLVGAGETNRTTYNEQFF.

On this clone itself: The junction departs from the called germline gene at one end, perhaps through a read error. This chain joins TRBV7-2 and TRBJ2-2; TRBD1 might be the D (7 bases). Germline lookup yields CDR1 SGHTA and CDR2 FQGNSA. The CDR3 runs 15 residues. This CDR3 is CASGLGQGGTGELFF. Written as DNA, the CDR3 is TGTGCCAGCGGCTTGGGGCAGGGGGGCACCGGGGAGCTGTTTTTT. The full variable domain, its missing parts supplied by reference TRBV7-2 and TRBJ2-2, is GAGVSQSPSNKVTEKGKDVELRCDPISGHTALYWYRQSLGQGLEFLIYFQGNSAPDKSGLPSDRFSAERTGGSVSTLTIQRTQQEDSAVYLCASGLGQGGTGELFFGEGSRLTVL.

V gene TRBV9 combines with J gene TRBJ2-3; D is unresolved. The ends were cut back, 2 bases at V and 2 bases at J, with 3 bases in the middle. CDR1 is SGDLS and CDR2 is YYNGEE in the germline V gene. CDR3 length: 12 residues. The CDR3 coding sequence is TGTGCCAGCAGCGTTAACACAGATACGCAGTATTTT. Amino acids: CASSVNTDTQYF.